Below are 26 T cell receptor beta chains sequenced from a single sample in a study of somatic mutations in cytotoxic T cells in rheumatoid arthritis. The data were produced by immunoSEQ multiplex PCR, yet TCRdb's version contains in-frame clones alone and is incomplete. This sample carries about 4,200 clones, 89% of them seen once, and the ten largest clones take roughly 31%. The sequenced material came from CD8+ T cells sorted from blood. The source of these receptors is a woman in her 70s with rheumatoid arthritis.

The J gene is TRBJ2-3, the V gene TRBV6-6; TRBD1 is a possible D gene (6 bases). This CDR3 has 14 amino acids. V was clipped by 11 bases and J by 2 bases, with 17 bases between them. Looked up from germline, CDR1 is MNHNY and CDR2 is SVGAGI (reference sequence). The CDR3: CAGGRGRPTDTQYF. In DNA form, the CDR3 reads TGTGCCGGGGGCCGAGGCCGCCCCACAGATACGCAGTATTTT.

The V and J genes are TRBV5-6 and TRBJ2-2; weak D call: TRBD1 (5 bases). The germline V gene encodes CDR1 SGHDT and CDR2 YYEEEE. Trimming shortened V by 0 bases and J by 8 bases, and 14 bases separated the two germline ends. The CDR3 totals 15 residues. DNA for the CDR3: TGTGCCAGCAGCTTGGGACTGGCAGGGTCGGGGGAGCTGTTTTTT. Translated, it gives CASSLGLAGSGELFF.

This chain links TRBV7-6 with TRBJ2-7; weak D call: TRBD2 (6 bases). The V end was cut by 5 bases, the J end by 12 bases, with 17 bases between. Germline CDR1 is SGHVS and CDR2 is FNYEAQ. This CDR3 is 12 amino acids long. CDR3 sequence (DNA): TGTGCCAGCAGCACAGGACGGGGGAATTGGTACTTC. This encodes CASSTGRGNWYF.

V is TRBV30 and J is TRBJ2-4; 10 bases map to TRBD1. Losses at the gene ends were 0 bases for V and 4 bases for J; bases not matched to a gene: 0. Looked up from germline, CDR1 is GTSNPN and CDR2 is SVGIG (reference sequence). The CDR3 covers 14 residues. The DNA of the CDR3 is TGTGCCTGGAGTGTGGGACAGGGGAAAAACATTCAGTACTTC. It specifies CAWSVGQGKNIQYF.

The chain is built from TRBV10-2 and TRBJ1-2, with D perhaps TRBD1 (5 bases). Germline V lookup: CDR1 WSHSY, CDR2 SAAADI. V was cut by 3 bases and J by 5 bases, with 10 bases left in between. The CDR3 extends over 13 amino acids. The CDR3 nucleotides read TGCGCCAGCAGTGAAGAAGGGGATTATGGCTACACCTTC. Translation: CASSEEGDYGYTF.

The gene calls are TRBV9 and TRBJ2-5, with 7 bases that match TRBD2. With 0 bases clipped from V and 1 base from J, the junction kept 3 bases outside the gene matches. CDR3 length: 15 amino acids. Germline V gene lookup returns CDR1 SGDLS and CDR2 YYNGEE. CDR3 nucleotide sequence: TGTGCCAGCAGCGTAGGCCCTAGCGGCCAAGAGACCCAGTACTTC. Encoded protein: CASSVGPSGQETQYF.

The genes are TRBV5-4 and TRBJ2-4; D gene ambiguous. Germline lookup yields CDR1 SGHNT and CDR2 YYREEE (reference sequence). V was trimmed by 2 bases and J by 3 bases, leaving 12 bases between them. The CDR3 is 15 residues long. CDR3 residues: CASSFLSGGKNIQYF. The CDR3 nucleotides read TGTGCCAGCAGCTTTTTATCTGGCGGCAAAAACATTCAGTACTTC.

The chain uses TRBV19 and TRBJ2-7; 8 nucleotides match TRBD1. Germline V gene lookup returns CDR1 LNHDA and CDR2 SQIVND (reference sequence). The CDR3 is 16 residues long. Trimming took 0 bases from V and 2 from J; bases not matched to a gene: 6. Written as DNA, the CDR3 is TGTGCCAGTAGTATAGACCTGACAGGGGAACCCTACGAGCAGTACTTC. Amino acids: CASSIDLTGEPYEQYF.

The J gene is TRBJ2-7, the V gene TRBV7-9, with a weak D call TRBD2 (5 bases). Between the trimmed V and J ends, which lost 5 bases and 2 bases, there was a span of 10 bases. The CDR3 has 13 residues. Germline values: CDR1 SEHNR, CDR2 FQNEAQ (reference sequence). The CDR3 loop reads CASSLGVTYEQYF. CDR3 bases: TGTGCCAGCAGCCTCGGGGTCACCTACGAGCAGTACTTC.

This chain joins TRBV13 and TRBJ1-2, with no clear D. CDR3 size: 14 residues. Germline V lookup: CDR1 PRHDT, CDR2 FYEKMQ (reference sequence). V lost 0 bases to trimming and J lost 2 bases, with 7 bases between them. CDR3 region: CASSLGLTNYGYTF. As DNA, the CDR3 is TGTGCCAGCAGCTTAGGCCTAACCAACTATGGCTACACCTTC.

J is TRBJ2-5 and V is TRBV6-5; TRBD2 might be the D (6 bases). Trimming removed 7 bases from V and 10 bases from J, with 22 bases in between. Germline loops: CDR1 MNHEY, CDR2 SVGAGI. The CDR3 extends over 14 amino acids. CDR3 loop: CASTSQGLHRSQYF. The CDR3 DNA reads as TGTGCCAGCACCTCCCAGGGACTCCATAGGAGCCAGTACTTC.

The chain uses TRBV5-8 and TRBJ2-5; 8 nucleotides align to TRBD1. V was clipped by 4 bases and J by 5 bases; unmatched bases: 7. Germline V gene lookup returns CDR1 SGHTS and CDR2 YDEGEE. This CDR3 spans 14 amino acids. In nucleotides, the CDR3 is TGTGCCAGCAGCACCCCACAGGGGGATGAGACCCAGTACTTC. The encoded protein is CASSTPQGDETQYF. The variable domain in full, completed from reference TRBV5-8 and TRBJ2-5, reads EAGVTQSPTHLIKTRGQQATLRCSPISGHTSVYWYQQALGLGLQFLLWYDEGEERNRGNFPPRFSGRQFPNYSSELNVNALELEDSALYLCASSTPQGDETQYFGPGTRLLVL.

The chain recombines TRBV27 with TRBJ1-6; 8 nucleotides match TRBD1. The germline CDR1 and CDR2 sequences are MNHEY and SMNVEV (reference sequence). The CDR3 loop spans 17 amino acids. V lost 2 bases and J lost 10; bases outside the gene matches: 13. The CDR3 region is CASSLADGQGGWSPLHF. The CDR3 DNA reads as TGTGCCAGCAGTTTAGCAGATGGACAGGGAGGGTGGTCACCCCTCCACTTT.

The chain is built from TRBV21-1 and TRBJ1-1; the D segment call TRBD1 is taken from the table without a DNA check. TRBV21-1 is a recognized pseudogene. The CDR3 has 15 amino acids. The CDR3 spells CASSGQQGSGTEAFF. The CDR3 nucleotides are TGTGCCAGCAGCGGACAACAGGGATCTGGGACTGAAGCTTTCTTT.

The genes are TRBV9 and TRBJ2-1; 8 bases align to TRBD2. CDR1 is SGDLS and CDR2 is YYNGEE in the germline V gene. The CDR3 is 15 amino acids. Trimming at V came to 1 base and at J to 4 bases, leaving 4 bases not matched to a gene. CDR3 DNA sequence: TGTGCCAGCAGCGTAAGCGGGAGCACATACAATGAGCAGTTCTTC. Translated, it gives CASSVSGSTYNEQFF. Filled out from reference TRBV9 and TRBJ2-1, the complete variable domain reads DSGVTQTPKHLITATGQRVTLRCSPRSGDLSVYWYQQSLDQGLQFLIQYYNGEERAKGNILERFSAQQFPDLHSELNLSSLELGDSALYFCASSVSGSTYNEQFFGPGTRLTVL.

The chain links TRBV6-5 to TRBJ2-1; D is possibly TRBD2 (5 bases). From germline, CDR1 is MNHEY and CDR2 SVGAGI. V shed 5 bases and J shed 3 bases, with 14 bases lying between them. The CDR3 is 15 residues long. The CDR3 bases are TGTGCCAGCAGTCTAGTGGCGGGCCACTACAATGAGCAGTTCTTC. Protein sequence: CASSLVAGHYNEQFF.

This clone was counted between two and nine times. The genes are TRBV19 and TRBJ1-3, with TRBD1 matching 9 bases. The junction had 8 bases not matched to a gene; V was cut back by 9 bases and J by 2 bases. CDR1 is LNHDA, CDR2 SQIVND, per germline (reference sequence). The CDR3 extends over 15 amino acids. CDR3 DNA sequence: TGTGCCAGCTTATCCCGGGACAGGGCTGGAAACACCATATATTTT. Amino acid sequence: CASLSRDRAGNTIYF.

This chain uses TRBV5-1 with TRBJ2-1, with 9 nucleotides matching TRBD1. V lost 3 bases and J lost 7; bases outside the gene matches: 5. From germline, CDR1 is SGHRS and CDR2 YFSETQ. This CDR3 is 14 amino acids long. DNA for the CDR3: TGCGCCAGCAGCTACGACAGGGGGAATAATGAGCAGTTCTTC. It specifies CASSYDRGNNEQFF.

The rearrangement uses TRBV14 and TRBJ1-1; no reliable D call. The CDR3 length is 15 residues. The V and J ends lost 3 bases and 0 bases respectively, with 11 bases between them. The germline CDR1 and CDR2 sequences are SGHDN and FVKESK. In DNA, the CDR3 is TGTGCCAGCAGCCAGATGAACCCGGTGAACACTGAAGCTTTCTTT. This encodes CASSQMNPVNTEAFF.

The V call is TRBV2, the J call TRBJ2-7; 10 bases are shared with TRBD1. Germline lookup yields CDR1 SNHLY and CDR2 FYNNEI. Unmatched junction bases numbered 10, after V lost 7 bases and J lost 7 bases. The CDR3 covers 14 residues. The CDR3 sequence: CASKVETGGMEQYF. CDR3 DNA sequence: TGTGCCAGCAAAGTTGAGACAGGGGGCATGGAGCAGTACTTC. The whole variable domain, remainder taken from reference TRBV2 and TRBJ2-7, is EPEVTQTPSHQVTQMGQEVILRCVPISNHLYFYWYRQILGQKVEFLVSFYNNEISEKSEIFDDQFSVERPDGSNFTLKIRSTKLEDSAMYFCASKVETGGMEQYFGPGTRLTVT.

V gene TRBV19 combines with J gene TRBJ1-6; 8 nucleotides align to TRBD1. The V segment lost 5 bases and the J segment 8 bases; nucleotides outside the gene matches: 8. CDR1 LNHDA and CDR2 SQIVND come from the germline V gene (reference sequence). This CDR3 contains 15 residues. The CDR3 here is CASSADRGGDSPLHF. CDR3 DNA: TGTGCCAGTAGTGCCGACAGGGGTGGGGATTCACCCCTCCACTTT.

The chain has TRBV6-5 and TRBJ2-3, with 7 nucleotides matching TRBD2. The CDR3 covers 15 residues. CDR1 and CDR2 from the germline V gene are MNHEY and SVGAGI. With 4 bases clipped from V and 2 bases from J, the junction kept 6 bases outside the gene matches. This CDR3 reads CASSSLAEVTDTQYF. CDR3 nucleotide sequence: TGTGCCAGCAGTTCCCTAGCGGAGGTCACAGATACGCAGTATTTT.

The chain combines TRBV7-9 with TRBJ2-3, with 10 positions matching TRBD1. Germline V lookup: CDR1 SEHNR, CDR2 FQNEAQ (reference sequence). This CDR3 has 18 amino acids. The junction had 16 bases not matched to a gene; V was cut back by 10 bases and J by 0 bases. CDR3 DNA sequence: TGTGCCACCGACGAGTTACGGGACAGGGGCCCAAGCACAGATACGCAGTATTTT. This encodes CATDELRDRGPSTDTQYF.

In its sample, this clone was seen once. V is TRBV2 and J is TRBJ1-5; D perhaps matches TRBD1 (6 bases). The ends were cut back, 7 bases at V and 3 bases at J, with 19 bases in the middle. The CDR3 runs 16 residues. Per germline, CDR1 SNHLY and CDR2 FYNNEI. The CDR3 here is CASNLPPGQSNQPQHF. The CDR3, as DNA: TGTGCCAGCAACCTCCCCCCCGGACAGTCCAATCAGCCCCAGCATTTT.

J is TRBJ1-4 and V is TRBV19; 12 nucleotides match TRBD1. Unmatched junction bases numbered 3, after V lost 0 bases and J lost 7 bases. The CDR3 has 16 amino acids. Germline V gene data show CDR1 as LNHDA and CDR2 as SQIVND (reference sequence). The CDR3 region has the DNA TGTGCCAGTAGTATAGAGGGACAGGGGGCAGGTGAAAAACTGTTTTTT. Protein product: CASSIEGQGAGEKLFF. The whole variable domain, remainder taken from reference TRBV19 and TRBJ1-4, is DGGITQSPKYLFRKEGQNVTLSCEQNLNHDAMYWYRQDPGQGLRLIYYSQIVNDFQKGDIAEGYSVSREKKESFPLTVTSAQKNPTAFYLCASSIEGQGAGEKLFFGSGTQLSVL.

The chain joins TRBV5-8 to TRBJ2-5, with 9 nucleotides matching TRBD1. The CDR3 length is 15 residues. Trimming took 2 bases from V and 3 from J; bases not matched to a gene: 5. Germline loops: CDR1 SGHTS, CDR2 YDEGEE. Written as DNA, the CDR3 is TGTGCCAGCAGCTTCCCGGGACAGGGTAAAGAGACCCAGTACTTC. Amino acids: CASSFPGQGKETQYF.